This TCR beta chain was identified during a study of blood T cell repertoires in COVID-19. This clone was counted only a few times. Germline V CDR1 and CDR2: KGHDR, SFDVKD. This CDR3 contains 16 residues. V lost 3 bases and J lost 3, with 16 bases in between. The authors' processing: Scientists estimated how many nucleated cells there were by amplifying reference gene primers. The assay was immunoSEQ multiplex PCR, and TCRdb's table has in-frame clones only and misses some. From that table come the V and J calls and clone size; the DNA was used to work out D and trimming. In the table there are approximately 350,000 clones, over 80% of which are singletons.

Sequenced: peripheral blood. The chain links TRBV24-1 to TRBJ1-2; D uncertain. The TCR originated in a woman between 50 and 59 years old with COVID-19, enrolled during active disease. Written as DNA, the CDR3 is TGTGCCACCAGTGATCCAGGACTGACCGGGCACTATGGCTACACCTTC. Amino acid sequence: CATSDPGLTGHYGYTF.